This T cell receptor beta chain emerged from a study of PD-L1 blockade in urothelial cancer. Study context: Samples came from 3 weeks, at the second dose, and 6 weeks into treatment.

The number of samples from each patient was between 1 and 8, taken pretreatment and on-treatment. The CDR3 is made up of 16 amino acids. The V and J ends lost 0 bases and 5 bases respectively, with 14 bases between them. Germline V CDR1 and CDR2: MNHNS, SASEGT. Assay used: immunoSEQ multiplex PCR; TCRdb lists only in-frame clones, some missing. The sample holds 58,000 or so clones, 86% seen once. This chain uses TRBV6-1 with TRBJ2-1, with D perhaps TRBD2 (6 bases). The receptor's source is a man aged 50 or older with urothelial cancer. The sample was PBMCs, taken around atezolizumab (anti-PD-L1) treatment. The CDR3 DNA reads as TGTGCCAGCAGTGAAGCGCTAGCGCTCGTCAACAATGAGCAGTTCTTC. Its translation is CASSEALALVNNEQFF.